The rows below give T cell receptor beta chains drawn from one sample of a study of blood T cell repertoires in COVID-19. Sequencing used immunoSEQ multiplex PCR; TCRdb keeps in-frame clones, though not all of them. The table includes 55,000 to 65,000 clones, 65% to 85% detected once. The sample consisted of peripheral blood. Every receptor here comes from a man aged 25-45 years with COVID-19, enrolled during active disease. The CDR3 runs from the conserved cysteine through the conserved F or W. The D gene is left open where the match is weak. Only some rows state a clone size, as once, few, many or a class for expanded clones.

>12|NA|TRBJ2-5|NA|TRBV10-3
TGTGCCATCAGTGTCGGGCAAGAGACCCAGTACTTC
CAISVGQETQYF
>17|NA|TRBJ1-5|NA|TRBV19
TGTGCCAGTAGTATAGTGGGGGGGCGCGGGATCAATCAGCCCCAGCATTTT
CASSIVGGRGINQPQHF
>11|NA|TRBJ1-1|NA|TRBV15
TGTGCCACCAGCAGTCTCGCTGAAGCTTTCTTT
CATSSLAEAFF
>14|NA|TRBJ1-5|TRBD1|TRBV4-3
TGCGCCAGCAGCCAGACAGGGGAGAATCAGCCCCAGCATTTT
CASSQTGENQPQHF
>12|NA|TRBJ1-3|NA|TRBV27
TGTGCCAGCAGTTCCCCGGGAAACACCATATATTTT
CASSSPGNTIYF
>16|NA|TRBJ2-7|TRBD2|TRBV7-8
TGTGCCAGCAGCCGAGGACTAGCGGGAGGCTCCTACGAGCAGTACTTC
CASSRGLAGGSYEQYF
>14|NA|TRBJ2-7|TRBD2|TRBV2
TGTGCCAGCAGTGAGCCTAGCGGACCTTACGAGCAGTACTTC
CASSEPSGPYEQYF
>16|NA|TRBJ1-6|NA|TRBV27
TGTGCCAGCAGCCTCCCCAGGACCGGGGATAATTCACCCCTCCACTTT
CASSLPRTGDNSPLHF
>14|NA|TRBJ1-5|TRBD1|TRBV19
TGTGCCAGTAGACAGGGGTCTAGCAATCAGCCCCAGCATTTT
CASRQGSSNQPQHF
>15|NA|TRBJ1-5|NA|TRBV7-9
TGTGCCAGCAGCCCCAGCGGGGCCGGAAATCAGCCCCAGCATTTT
CASSPSGAGNQPQHF
>16|NA|TRBJ2-2|TRBD1|TRBV20-1
TGCAGTGCTACTGAGGACAGGGGGCATATTCTCGGGGAGCTGTTTTTT
CSATEDRGHILGELFF
>13|NA|TRBJ2-1|TRBD2|TRBV27
TGTGCCAGCAGGGGACTAGCGGGATATGAGCAGTTCTTC
CASRGLAGYEQFF
>14|once|TRBJ1-1|NA|TRBV15
TGTGCCACCAGCAACCCCGGCGGGTACACTGAAGCTTTCTTT
CATSNPGGYTEAFF
>16|NA|TRBJ2-2|TRBD2|TRBV6-5
TGTGCCAGCAGTTACTCGACAGGCGGGAGGGCCGGGGAGCTGTTTTTT
CASSYSTGGRAGELFF
>14|NA|TRBJ1-5|TRBD1|TRBV19
TGTGCCAGTAGTCTCCGGACAGGGCAACAAGCCCAGCATTTT
CASSLRTGQQAQHF